The 9 T cell receptor beta chains below were found in one sample sequenced in a study of brain T cells in children with intractable seizures. As for time point: blood from clinic visit 5 months post-surgery; TSC patient then seizure free. Assay: immunoSEQ multiplex PCR; the TCRdb copy retains only in-frame clones and omits some. The table has hundreds of thousands of clones, over 90% seen once. Material: peripheral blood, obtained roughly 5 months after surgery. The receptor set was obtained from a boy younger than two with tuberous sclerosis and intractable seizures.

V usage is TRBV27 and J usage is TRBJ2-4, with 11 bases aligning to TRBD1. V lost 6 bases and J lost 0; bases outside the gene matches: 19. Germline V gene data show CDR1 as MNHEY and CDR2 as SMNVEV (reference sequence). This CDR3 spans 21 amino acids. The CDR3 DNA sequence: TGTGCCAGCAGCTTAAAATCCCGGGACAGGGGGTTACTTGTAGCCAAAAACATTCAGTACTTC. Translating gives CASSLKSRDRGLLVAKNIQYF.

The gene calls are TRBV18 and TRBJ2-1, with TRBD2 identical over 9 bases. The CDR3 sequence is 17 residues long. Losses at the gene ends were 5 bases for V and 1 base for J; bases not matched to a gene: 9. Germline-derived CDR1 and CDR2 are KGHSH and LQKENI. CDR3 nucleotide sequence: TGTGCCAGCTCAGGAGATGGACTAGCGTTTTCCTACAATGAGCAGTTCTTC. It translates to CASSGDGLAFSYNEQFF.

V gene TRBV6-5 combines with J gene TRBJ2-7; maybe TRBD1 (6 bases). V lost 2 bases, J lost 0 bases, and 11 bases lay in between. The CDR3 covers 15 residues. CDR1 and CDR2 (germline): MNHEY, SVGAGI. The CDR3 coding sequence is TGTGCCAGCAGTTACGATAGGACAGCCTCCTACGAGCAGTACTTC. It is translated as CASSYDRTASYEQYF.

The chain has TRBV4-1 and TRBJ1-1, with D hard to call. This CDR3 spans 14 amino acids. Germline loops: CDR1 MGHRA, CDR2 YSYEKL. V was trimmed by 4 bases and J by 0 bases, leaving 9 bases between them. The CDR3 here is CASSPPGLNTEAFF. CDR3 DNA sequence: TGCGCCAGCAGCCCCCCAGGACTGAACACTGAAGCTTTCTTT.

The genes are TRBV7-2 and TRBJ2-2; D is possibly TRBD2 (5 bases). Looked up from germline, CDR1 is SGHTA and CDR2 is FQGNSA. This CDR3 comprises 19 residues. Deletions cut 4 bases from V and 4 bases from J, with 25 bases between. In DNA, the CDR3 is TGTGCCAGCAGCTCCTCCCTTCGGGGTAGGCTACGAAGCACCGGGGAGCTGTTTTTT. Translation: CASSSSLRGRLRSTGELFF.

This sequence joins TRBV19 and TRBJ1-6; 9 bases align to TRBD1. The CDR3 runs to 15 residues. V shed 4 bases and J 7 bases; nucleotides not matched to a gene: 5. The germline V gene has CDR1 LNHDA and CDR2 SQIVND (reference sequence). DNA of the CDR3: TGTGCCAGTAGTACCGGGACAGGGATGAATTCACCCCTCCACTTT. Translated: CASSTGTGMNSPLHF.

Notes on this clone: Other nucleotide sequences from this sample produce the same CDR3. The chain joins TRBV27 to TRBJ2-7, with D uncertain. CDR1 is MNHEY, CDR2 SMNVEV, per germline (reference sequence). The CDR3 consists of 12 residues. The V end lost 5 bases, the J end lost 0 bases, and 5 bases lay between the germline ends. The DNA of the CDR3 is TGTGCCAGCAGTCCTAGCTCCTACGAGCAGTACTTC. It specifies CASSPSSYEQYF.

This chain uses TRBV30 with TRBJ2-5; 8 bases match TRBD2. Trimming removed 0 bases from V and 4 bases from J; junction bases left unmatched: 1. This CDR3 has 13 residues. Germline V gene lookup returns CDR1 GTSNPN and CDR2 SVGIG (reference sequence). The CDR3 DNA follows: TGTGCCTGGAGTGTCCTAGCGGGAGAGACCCAGTACTTC. It is translated as CAWSVLAGETQYF.

The chain carries TRBV21-1 and TRBJ2-5; TRBD2, the table's D call, lacks a check against the DNA. TRBV21-1 is designated a pseudogene. The CDR3 has 17 amino acids. CDR3 bases: TGTGCCAGCAGCAAAGTCAAGACTAGGCAGCTTCGGGAGACCCAGTACTTC. This codes for CASSKVKTRQLRETQYF.